The source of this T cell receptor beta chain is a study of cytomegalovirus exposure and HLA in healthy donors. V was shortened by 7 bases and J by 6 bases, with 13 bases between the two germline ends. There are 13 residues in the CDR3. Germline V CDR1 and CDR2: ENHRY, SYGVKD. In the case of this clone: Its antigen is currently unknown.

The PCR used 60 Vbeta and 13 Jbeta primers. Assay: immunoSEQ multiplex PCR; the TCRdb copy retains only in-frame clones and omits some. This sample has over 65,000 clones, with more than 75% found just once. It was healthy bone marrow donors who served as donors. General observations from the study: A later analysis linked a missense DCLRE1C variant to TCR beta V- and J-gene trimming.

Sequenced input: PBMCs. V is TRBV10-3 and J is TRBJ2-1; TRBD1 might be the D (6 bases). This sequence originates from a woman aged 40 to 50 in good health and CMV-seropositive. In nucleotides, the CDR3 is TGTGCCATCAAGGGGGTACAAACCAATGAGCAGTTCTTC. This translates into CAIKGVQTNEQFF.